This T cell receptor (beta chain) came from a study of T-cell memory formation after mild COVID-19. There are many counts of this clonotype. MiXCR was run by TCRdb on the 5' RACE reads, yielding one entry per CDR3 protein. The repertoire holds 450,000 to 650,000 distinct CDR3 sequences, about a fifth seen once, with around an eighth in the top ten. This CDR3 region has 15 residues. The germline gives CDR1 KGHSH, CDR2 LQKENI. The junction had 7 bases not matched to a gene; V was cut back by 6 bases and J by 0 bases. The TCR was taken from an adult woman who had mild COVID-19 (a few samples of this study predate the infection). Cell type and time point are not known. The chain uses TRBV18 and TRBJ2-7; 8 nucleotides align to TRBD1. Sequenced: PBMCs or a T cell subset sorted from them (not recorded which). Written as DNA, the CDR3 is TGTGCCAGCTCGGAGGGACAGGCGAGCTCCTACGAGCAGTACTTC. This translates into CASSEGQASSYEQYF.